The 23 T cell receptor beta chains listed next were all sequenced from one sample in a study of beta chain features in type 1 diabetes. Regarding the study as a whole: There was a moderate but significant shortening of TCRB CDR3s in all four CD4+ subsets of Type 1 diabetes patients.

Antigen specificity for these receptors is unknown. Sequencing targeted expressed TCRB transcripts, as all isolated RNA had been reverse transcribed. Clones were sequenced by immunoSEQ multiplex PCR, and TCRdb holds only the in-frame ones, with some missing. This repertoire shows approximately 170,000 clones, about 7.8% found once; its top ten account for approximately 0.87%. Sequenced: central memory CD4+ T cells from blood. The origin of the receptors is a woman aged 40 to 50 with type 1 diabetes.

The rearrangement links TRBV30 to TRBJ1-5; a weak D match, TRBD1 (5 bases). CDR1 is GTSNPN, CDR2 SVGIG, per germline (reference sequence). V was trimmed by 3 bases and J by 6 bases, leaving 12 bases between them. This CDR3 contains 13 residues. The CDR3 nucleotides are TGTGCCTGGAGCGTGGCAGGGCTTCAGCCCCAGCATTTT. It translates to CAWSVAGLQPQHF.

This clone has a handful of counts. The chain recombines TRBV28 with TRBJ2-5; D unclear. V was cut by 2 bases and J by 2 bases, with 6 bases left in between. CDR3 length: 13 residues. Germline V gives CDR1 MDHEN, CDR2 SYDVKM. CDR3 sequence: CASSLNWQETQYF. The CDR3 DNA reads TGTGCCAGCAGTTTAAACTGGCAAGAGACCCAGTACTTC.

This clone has ten or more counts. The V call is TRBV9, the J call TRBJ2-7; D is possibly TRBD1 (6 bases). This CDR3 comprises 13 residues. Germline CDR1 is SGDLS and CDR2 is YYNGEE. Trimming took off 2 bases at V and 1 base at J, with 7 bases between the two ends. The CDR3 bases are TGTGCCAGCAGCGTCGGGACATCCTACGAGCAGTACTTC. It yields the protein CASSVGTSYEQYF.

V gene TRBV30 combines with J gene TRBJ2-1, with TRBD2 matching over 13 bases. Germline values: CDR1 GTSNPN, CDR2 SVGIG (reference sequence). This CDR3 has 19 residues. V gave up 6 bases and J gave up 0 bases; unmatched junction bases: 14. CDR3 protein: CACNLPTSGRPSSYNEQFF. The CDR3 nucleotides are TGTGCCTGTAACCTGCCGACTAGCGGGAGGCCGAGCTCCTACAATGAGCAGTTCTTC. The full variable domain, completed using reference TRBV30 and TRBJ2-1, is SQTIHQWPATLVQPVGSPLSLECTVEGTSNPNLYWYRQAAGRGLQLLFYSVGIGQISSEVPQNLSASRPQDRQFILSSKKLLLSDSGFYLCACNLPTSGRPSSYNEQFFGPGTRLTVL.

V gene TRBV2 combines with J gene TRBJ1-5, with D possibly being TRBD1 (6 bases). CDR3 length: 16 amino acids. The germline V gene has CDR1 SNHLY and CDR2 FYNNEI. Trimming stripped 6 bases from V and 0 bases from J, with 15 bases between. CDR3 sequence (DNA): TGTGCCAGCAGGAATCACAGGGCTCCTAGCAATCAGCCCCAGCATTTT. This encodes CASRNHRAPSNQPQHF.

This clone was counted a few times. This chain links TRBV7-9 with TRBJ1-2; D may be TRBD1 (5 bases). The V end was cut by 0 bases, the J end by 2 bases, with 10 bases between. The CDR3 sequence is 15 residues long. CDR1 is SEHNR, CDR2 FQNEAQ, per germline (reference sequence). The CDR3 sequence is CASSLADRPNYGYTF. The CDR3 DNA sequence: TGTGCCAGCAGCTTAGCAGACAGACCCAACTATGGCTACACCTTC.

CDR3 nucleotide sequence: TGCGCCAGCAGCTCGCGGCTCGATTGGAGTGTTAACACCGGGGAGCTGTTTTTT. Translated: CASSSRLDWSVNTGELFF. The V and J genes are TRBV5-1 and TRBJ2-2; D gene unclear. Per the germline V gene, CDR1 is SGHRS and CDR2 is YFSETQ. Trimming removed 3 bases at V and 2 bases at J, with 20 bases between. CDR3 size: 18 residues.

V gene TRBV5-6 combines with J gene TRBJ2-7, with 9 bases identical to TRBD1. The V and J ends lost 3 bases and 0 bases, in that order; junction bases with no gene match: 1. The length of the CDR3 is 14 residues. Germline V gene data show CDR1 as SGHDT and CDR2 as YYEEEE. This CDR3 is CASSSGQGSYEQYF. DNA of the CDR3: TGTGCCAGCAGCTCGGGACAGGGCTCCTACGAGCAGTACTTC.

The chain links TRBV2 to TRBJ1-1; D remains unclear. V dropped 6 bases and J dropped 3 bases, with 17 bases sitting between them. Per the germline V gene, CDR1 is SNHLY and CDR2 is FYNNEI. The CDR3 is made up of 15 amino acids. As DNA, the CDR3 is TGTGCCAGCAGAGATCGGCGGGTAAAGGACACTGAAGCTTTCTTT. Amino acids: CASRDRRVKDTEAFF.

The chain employs TRBV15 and TRBJ2-3; TRBD2 might be the D (6 bases). V was cut by 0 bases and J by 6 bases, with 16 bases left in between. CDR3 size: 16 residues. The germline V gene has CDR1 LNHNV and CDR2 YYDKDF (reference sequence). In nucleotides, the CDR3 is TGTGCCACCAGCAGAGAAGGTTCGGGGAGCGGGGATACGCAGTATTTT. Encoded protein: CATSREGSGSGDTQYF.

Turning to this clone: Other DNA sequences within the sample encode an identical CDR3. This chain connects TRBV7-3 to TRBJ1-2, with 10 nucleotides matching TRBD1. Trimming cost V 5 bases and J 7 bases; bases outside gene matches: 4. The CDR3 contains 13 residues. Germline values: CDR1 SGHTA, CDR2 FQGTGA. In DNA form, the CDR3 reads TGTGCCAGCAGCGCCGACAGGGGGCGTGGCTACACCTTC. This codes for CASSADRGRGYTF.

This clone was picked up a small number of times. The CDR3 DNA follows: TGTGCCAGCAGGGTGACTAGCCGAACGCAGTATTTT. Its protein is CASRVTSRTQYF. The V call is TRBV2, the J call TRBJ2-3; 7 bases are shared with TRBD2. This CDR3 has 12 residues. Germline loops: CDR1 SNHLY, CDR2 FYNNEI. The J segment lost 9 bases and the V segment lost 6 bases, leaving 6 bases of the junction unmatched.

The J gene is TRBJ2-4, the V gene TRBV7-9, with D possibly matching TRBD1 (6 bases). From germline, CDR1 is SEHNR and CDR2 FQNEAQ (reference sequence). V lost 1 base and J 2 bases, leaving 15 bases between the germline ends. The CDR3 has 17 residues. CDR3 sequence (DNA): TGTGCCAGCAGCTTAGACGTGGGGGCCGGGTCCAAAAACATTCAGTACTTC. It encodes CASSLDVGAGSKNIQYF.

This clone was found a few times. The DNA for the CDR3 is TGTGCCAGCAGTTCTGGGCAGGGGGCTGTAACCGGGGAGCTGTTTTTT. It translates to CASSSGQGAVTGELFF. The genes are TRBV28 and TRBJ2-2; 8 bases line up with TRBD1. This CDR3 spans 16 amino acids. The germline V gene has CDR1 MDHEN and CDR2 SYDVKM. V shed 4 bases and J 5 bases; nucleotides not matched to a gene: 9.

This clone was detected only a few times. The chain recombines TRBV5-1 with TRBJ1-2; 10 positions agree with TRBD1. The V gene's germline CDR1 is SGHRS and CDR2 YFSETQ. With 9 bases clipped from V and 6 bases from J, the junction kept 8 bases outside the gene matches. This CDR3 contains 13 residues. The CDR3, as DNA: TGCGCCACCGGGACAGGGGTAGGAGATGGCTACACCTTC. This codes for CATGTGVGDGYTF.

The V and J genes are TRBV14 and TRBJ2-3; TRBD1 matches 9 bases. This CDR3 spans 15 amino acids. Per germline, CDR1 SGHDN and CDR2 FVKESK. Trimming cost V 4 bases and J 4 bases; bases outside gene matches: 6. The CDR3 reads CASSPMGQGPDTQYF. The CDR3 coding sequence is TGTGCCAGCAGCCCAATGGGACAGGGCCCAGATACGCAGTATTTT.

In its sample, this clone was seen once. This chain links TRBV10-3 with TRBJ1-2; 8 positions agree with TRBD1. The CDR3 runs 13 residues. The J segment lost 6 bases and the V segment lost 7 bases, leaving 7 bases of the junction unmatched. Germline values: CDR1 ENHRY, CDR2 SYGVKD. CDR3 in amino acids: CAITGGQGNGYTF. CDR3 DNA sequence: TGTGCCATCACAGGGGGCCAAGGGAATGGCTACACCTTC.

This chain links TRBV7-6 with TRBJ2-5; no reliable D call. This CDR3 has 15 amino acids. V lost 1 base, J lost 2 bases, and 11 bases lay in between. Germline CDR1 reads SGHVS; CDR2 reads FNYEAQ. The CDR3 loop reads CASSLVLGVQETQYF. DNA for the CDR3: TGTGCCAGCAGCTTAGTTTTAGGAGTTCAAGAGACCCAGTACTTC.

This clone has only a few counts. V and J are TRBV27 and TRBJ1-1; a weak D match, TRBD1 (6 bases). V was trimmed by 5 bases and J by 5 bases, leaving 21 bases between them. Germline V lookup: CDR1 MNHEY, CDR2 SMNVEV (reference sequence). The CDR3 sequence is 16 residues long. The DNA of the CDR3 is TGTGCCAGCAGTCTTGACAGGCGGGCGACGGGAACTGAAGCTTTCTTT. It encodes CASSLDRRATGTEAFF.

This clone was found a few times. The gene calls are TRBV6-5 and TRBJ2-5; D unclear. Germline-derived CDR1 and CDR2 are MNHEY and SVGAGI. CDR3 length: 13 amino acids. V lost 0 bases and J lost 5, with 7 bases in between. CDR3 sequence reads: CASSYSLSETQYF. The CDR3, as DNA: TGTGCCAGCAGTTACTCATTATCGGAGACCCAGTACTTC.

This clone appeared a few times. The chain joins TRBV5-4 to TRBJ2-7; 7 bases fit TRBD1. The CDR3 loop spans 13 amino acids. CDR1 is SGHNT and CDR2 is YYREEE in the germline V gene (reference sequence). J was trimmed by 3 bases and V by 2 bases; bases with no gene match: 2. CDR3 sequence reads: CASSFTGDYEQYF. DNA of the CDR3: TGTGCCAGCAGCTTTACAGGGGACTACGAGCAGTACTTC.

This clone was recorded a few times. The J gene is TRBJ2-3, the V gene TRBV4-3; TRBD1 matches at 7 bases. V dropped 6 bases and J dropped 2; count of bases not matched to a gene: 11. The CDR3 is 16 residues long. Germline CDR1 LGHNA, CDR2 YSLEER. CDR3 DNA: TGCGCCAGCAGTCAGTTGACAGGGCGCTCCACAGATACGCAGTATTTT. Amino acid sequence: CASSQLTGRSTDTQYF.

The V and J genes are TRBV19 and TRBJ2-5; 9 nucleotides line up with TRBD2. V lost 5 bases, J lost 2 bases, and 3 bases stayed unmatched. CDR1 and CDR2 from the germline V gene are LNHDA and SQIVND (reference sequence). The CDR3 has 14 amino acids. CDR3 residues: CASSFSGGQETQYF. CDR3 bases: TGTGCCAGTAGTTTTAGCGGGGGACAAGAGACCCAGTACTTC. Full variable domain (outside the CDR3, taken from reference TRBV19 and TRBJ2-5): DGGITQSPKYLFRKEGQNVTLSCEQNLNHDAMYWYRQDPGQGLRLIYYSQIVNDFQKGDIAEGYSVSREKKESFPLTVTSAQKNPTAFYLCASSFSGGQETQYFGPGTRLLVL.